The 13 T cell receptor beta chains below come from one sample, sequenced in a study of T cell repertoires in cytomegalovirus infection. TCRdb processed the reads anew with MiXCR; each CDR3 protein has one entry. The sample records 680,000 or so distinct CDR3 sequences, roughly 36% being singletons. The antigens for these receptors are not known. Source: cultured PBMCs, taken from culture after CMV antigen stimulation. Every receptor here comes from a human donor in good health (CMV status not recorded). Some clones in this sample may be carry-over from other donors' samples.

In its sample, this clonotype was seen many times. This CDR3 is CASSLDRDHEQFF. The CDR3 DNA follows: TGTGCCAGCAGCTTAGACAGGGACCATGAGCAGTTCTTC. This chain uses TRBV7-2 with TRBJ2-1, with a weak D call TRBD1 (6 bases). Between the trimmed V and J ends, which lost 1 base and 8 bases, there was a span of 9 bases. The CDR3 length is 13 residues. Germline CDR1 and CDR2: SGHTA and FQGNSA.

This clonotype was detected a few times. This sequence joins TRBV12-3 or TRBV12-4 and TRBJ2-2; 8 bases are shared with TRBD1. The CDR3 is 15 amino acids. J lost 4 bases, V lost 4 bases, and 5 bases had no gene match. The CDR3 nucleotides are TGTGCCAGCAGTTCGACAGGGGTAGGCACCGGGGAGCTGTTTTTT. This translates into CASSSTGVGTGELFF.

This clonotype has only a few counts. V and J are TRBV11-1 and TRBJ2-5; D is unresolved. Per germline, CDR1 SGHAT and CDR2 FQDESV (reference sequence). The length of the CDR3 is 12 residues. V shed 7 bases and J shed 5 bases, with 11 bases lying between them. CDR3 residues: CASTIFGETQYF. The DNA of the CDR3 is TGTGCCAGCACCATATTCGGGGAGACCCAGTACTTC.

This clonotype was counted between two and nine times. The CDR3 DNA is TGTGCCAGCAGTAACGGGGGCACCGCAGATACGCAGTATTTT. Translating it yields CASSNGGTADTQYF. V is TRBV12-3 or TRBV12-4 and J is TRBJ2-3; possibly TRBD1 or TRBD2 for D (6 bases each). V dropped 5 bases and J dropped 4 bases, with 13 bases sitting between them. CDR3 length equals 14 residues.

This chain connects TRBV4-3 to TRBJ2-3; unclear D gene. The CDR3 is 15 residues long. Germline V gene sequence: CDR1 LGHNA, CDR2 YSLEER. The V end lost 2 bases, the J end lost 4 bases, and 13 bases lay between the germline ends. CDR3 nucleotides: TGCGCCAGCAGCCAAAACGCAATCGGCGCAGATACGCAGTATTTT. The encoded protein is CASSQNAIGADTQYF.

J is TRBJ2-3 and V is TRBV6-6, with TRBD2 identical over 8 bases. The CDR3 is 15 amino acids. CDR1 and CDR2 from the germline V gene are MNHNY and SVGAGI (reference sequence). After removal of 5 bases from V and 3 bases from J, the junction contained 7 bases not matched to a gene. The CDR3 reads CASSPPGLGTDTQYF. CDR3 coding DNA: TGTGCCAGCAGTCCACCGGGACTAGGGACAGATACGCAGTATTTT.

This clonotype was seen many times. The V and J genes are TRBV7-2 and TRBJ1-1, with D unclear. Germline V CDR1 and CDR2: SGHTA, FQGNSA. The CDR3 runs 15 residues. Trimming removed 5 bases at V and 5 bases at J, with 18 bases between. CDR3 loop: CASSPRPSGRTEAFF. The CDR3 DNA follows: TGTGCCAGCAGCCCTCGTCCTTCGGGGAGGACTGAAGCTTTCTTT.

This clonotype was counted at least ten times. The genes are TRBV7-2 and TRBJ2-1; unclear D gene. Germline V gene lookup returns CDR1 SGHTA and CDR2 FQGNSA. With 1 base removed from V and 2 bases from J, the gap between germline ends came to 15 bases. The CDR3 consists of 17 residues. DNA of the CDR3: TGTGCCAGCAGCTTAGATGTCGGTAGTATGGCCTACAATGAGCAGTTCTTC. Protein: CASSLDVGSMAYNEQFF.

This clonotype has only a few counts. The V and J genes are TRBV27 and TRBJ2-1; 7 positions match TRBD1. CDR1 is MNHEY, CDR2 SMNVEV, per germline (reference sequence). V shed 6 bases, J shed 0 bases, and the junction held 11 bases outside the gene matches. This CDR3 is 17 amino acids long. The chain's CDR3 is CASSPGTGQSSYNEQFF. The CDR3, as DNA: TGTGCCAGCAGCCCGGGAACGGGACAGAGCTCCTACAATGAGCAGTTCTTC.

The chain employs TRBV30 and TRBJ2-1; D might be TRBD1 or TRBD2, each matching 5 bases. CDR3 size: 12 residues. CDR1 and CDR2 from the germline V gene are GTSNPN and SVGIG (reference sequence). V gave up 0 bases and J gave up 9 bases, with 9 bases separating them. The CDR3 protein is CAWSVLGTEQFF. CDR3 in DNA: TGTGCCTGGAGTGTACTAGGGACTGAGCAGTTCTTC. The variable domain in full, with the rest retrieved from reference TRBV30 and TRBJ2-1, is SQTIHQWPATLVQPVGSPLSLECTVEGTSNPNLYWYRQAAGRGLQLLFYSVGIGQISSEVPQNLSASRPQDRQFILSSKKLLLSDSGFYLCAWSVLGTEQFFGPGTRLTVL.

The CDR3 region is CSASPPRGRNEQYF. The CDR3 DNA sequence: TGCAGTGCTAGCCCCCCCAGGGGGCGAAATGAGCAGTACTTC. The chain uses TRBV20-1 and TRBJ2-7; TRBD1 matches 8 bases. Germline CDR1 DFQATT, CDR2 SNEGSKA (reference sequence). The CDR3 consists of 14 residues. J was trimmed by 7 bases and V by 3 bases; bases with no gene match: 11.

Only one count was recorded for this clonotype. The chain is built from TRBV20-1 and TRBJ2-7, with D perhaps TRBD1 or TRBD2 (5 bases each). In germline, CDR1 is DFQATT, CDR2 SNEGSKA (reference sequence). Trimming took off 2 bases at V and 3 bases at J, with 8 bases between the two ends. The CDR3 totals 12 residues. CDR3 protein: CSARSGRYEQYF. The DNA of the CDR3 is TGCAGTGCTAGATCGGGACGCTACGAGCAGTACTTC.

This clonotype was observed once. The V gene is TRBV5-1, the J gene TRBJ1-1, with D hard to call. CDR1 is SGHRS, CDR2 YFSETQ, per germline. The CDR3 has 15 amino acids. Trimming left V 3 bases short and J 0 bases short, with 12 bases between. This CDR3 reads CASSSSGGVNTEAFF. CDR3 coding DNA: TGCGCCAGCAGCTCCAGTGGCGGGGTGAACACTGAAGCTTTCTTT.